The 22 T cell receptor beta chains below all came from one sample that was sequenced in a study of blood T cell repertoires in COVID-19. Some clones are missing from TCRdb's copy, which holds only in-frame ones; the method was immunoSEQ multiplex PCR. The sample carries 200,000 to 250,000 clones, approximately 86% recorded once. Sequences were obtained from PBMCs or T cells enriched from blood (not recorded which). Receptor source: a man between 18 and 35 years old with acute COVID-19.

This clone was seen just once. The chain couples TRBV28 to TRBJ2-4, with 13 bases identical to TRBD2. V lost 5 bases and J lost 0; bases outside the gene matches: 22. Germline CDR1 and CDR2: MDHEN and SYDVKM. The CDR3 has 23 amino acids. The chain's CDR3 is CASSHTLTWTSGGLGGAKNIQYF. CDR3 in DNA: TGTGCCAGCAGTCATACCCTTACATGGACTAGCGGGGGACTAGGGGGAGCCAAAAACATTCAGTACTTC.

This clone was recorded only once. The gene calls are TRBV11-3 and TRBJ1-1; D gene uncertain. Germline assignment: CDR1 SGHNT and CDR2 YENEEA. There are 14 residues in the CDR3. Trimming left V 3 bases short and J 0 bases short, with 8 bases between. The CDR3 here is CASSFNTLNTEAFF. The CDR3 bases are TGTGCCAGCAGCTTTAACACCTTGAACACTGAAGCTTTCTTT.

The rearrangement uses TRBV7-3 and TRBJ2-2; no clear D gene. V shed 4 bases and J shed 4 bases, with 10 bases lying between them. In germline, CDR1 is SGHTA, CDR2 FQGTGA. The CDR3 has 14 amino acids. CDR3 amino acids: CASSSRTRTGELFF. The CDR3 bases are TGTGCCAGCAGCTCCCGCACGCGCACCGGGGAGCTGTTTTTT.

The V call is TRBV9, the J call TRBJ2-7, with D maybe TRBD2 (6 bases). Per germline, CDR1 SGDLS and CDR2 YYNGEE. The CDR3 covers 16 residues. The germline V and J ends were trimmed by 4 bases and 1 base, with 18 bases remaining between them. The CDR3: CASSRGGTEGSYEQYF. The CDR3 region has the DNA TGTGCCAGCAGCCGGGGCGGGACGGAGGGTTCCTACGAGCAGTACTTC.

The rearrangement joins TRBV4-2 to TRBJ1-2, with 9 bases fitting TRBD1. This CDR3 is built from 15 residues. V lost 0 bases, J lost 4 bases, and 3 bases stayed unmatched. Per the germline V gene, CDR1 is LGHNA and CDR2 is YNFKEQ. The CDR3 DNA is TGTGCCAGCAGCCAAGATCTGGGACAGGGCTATGGCTACACCTTC. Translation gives CASSQDLGQGYGYTF.

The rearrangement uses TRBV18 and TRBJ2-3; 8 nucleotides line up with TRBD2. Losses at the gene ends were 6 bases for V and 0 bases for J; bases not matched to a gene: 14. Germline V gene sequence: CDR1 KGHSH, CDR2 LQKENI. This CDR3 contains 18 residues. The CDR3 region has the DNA TGTGCCAGCTCTCGTACAAAAGCGGGGGCTGTGAGCACAGATACGCAGTATTTT. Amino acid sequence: CASSRTKAGAVSTDTQYF.

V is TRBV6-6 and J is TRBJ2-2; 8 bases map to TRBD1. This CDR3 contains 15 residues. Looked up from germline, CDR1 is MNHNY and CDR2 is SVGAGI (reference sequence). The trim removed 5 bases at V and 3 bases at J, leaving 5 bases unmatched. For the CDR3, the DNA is TGTGCCAGCAGTCCCCAACAGGGGGACACCGGGGAGCTGTTTTTT. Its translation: CASSPQQGDTGELFF.

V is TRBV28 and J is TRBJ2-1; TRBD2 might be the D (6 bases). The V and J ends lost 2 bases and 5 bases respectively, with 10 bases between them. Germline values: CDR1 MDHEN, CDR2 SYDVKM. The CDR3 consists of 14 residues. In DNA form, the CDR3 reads TGTGCCAGCAGTTTAGGAGGGCTTAACAATGAGCAGTTCTTC. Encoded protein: CASSLGGLNNEQFF.

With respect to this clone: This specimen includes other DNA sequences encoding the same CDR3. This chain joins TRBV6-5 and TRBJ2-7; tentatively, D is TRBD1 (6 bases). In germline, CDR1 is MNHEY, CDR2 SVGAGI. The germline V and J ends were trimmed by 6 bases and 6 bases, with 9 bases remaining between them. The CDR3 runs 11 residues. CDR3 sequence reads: CASSRGFEQYF. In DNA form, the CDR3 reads TGTGCCAGCAGCAGGGGATTCGAGCAGTACTTC.

CDR3 sequence reads: CASRAPNTGELFF. The CDR3 nucleotides read TGTGCCAGCAGGGCACCGAACACCGGGGAGCTGTTTTTT. V usage is TRBV28 and J usage is TRBJ2-2; no definite D call. The CDR3 has 13 residues. V shed 6 bases and J shed 0 bases, with 5 bases lying between them. Germline V lookup: CDR1 MDHEN, CDR2 SYDVKM.

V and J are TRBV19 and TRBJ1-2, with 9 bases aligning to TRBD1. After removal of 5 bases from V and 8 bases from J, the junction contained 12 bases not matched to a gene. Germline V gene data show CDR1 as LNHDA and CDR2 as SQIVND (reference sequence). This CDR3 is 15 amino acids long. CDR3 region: CASSASGTGIVGYTF. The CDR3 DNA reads TGTGCCAGTAGTGCTTCCGGGACAGGGATAGTCGGCTACACCTTC. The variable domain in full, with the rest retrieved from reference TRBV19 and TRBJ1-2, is DGGITQSPKYLFRKEGQNVTLSCEQNLNHDAMYWYRQDPGQGLRLIYYSQIVNDFQKGDIAEGYSVSREKKESFPLTVTSAQKNPTAFYLCASSASGTGIVGYTFGSGTRLTVV.

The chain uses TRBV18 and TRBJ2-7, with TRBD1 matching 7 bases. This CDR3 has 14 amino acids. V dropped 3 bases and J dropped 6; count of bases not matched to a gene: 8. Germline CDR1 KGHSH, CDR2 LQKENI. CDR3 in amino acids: CASSPTVRGLEQYF. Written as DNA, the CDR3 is TGTGCCAGCTCACCGACGGTTAGGGGGCTCGAGCAGTACTTC.

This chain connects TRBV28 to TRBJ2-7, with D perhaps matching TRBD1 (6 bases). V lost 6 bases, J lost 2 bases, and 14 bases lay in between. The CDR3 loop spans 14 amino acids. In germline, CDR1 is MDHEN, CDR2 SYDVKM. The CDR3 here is CASSHGTLTYEQYF. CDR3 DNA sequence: TGTGCCAGCAGCCACGGGACACTAACCTACGAGCAGTACTTC.

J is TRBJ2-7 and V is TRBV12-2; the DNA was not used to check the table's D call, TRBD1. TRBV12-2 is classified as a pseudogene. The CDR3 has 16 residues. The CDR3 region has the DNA TGTGCAAGTCGCTTAGTGATTCGGTACAGAAACTACGAGCAGTACTTC. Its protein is CASRLVIRYRNYEQYF.

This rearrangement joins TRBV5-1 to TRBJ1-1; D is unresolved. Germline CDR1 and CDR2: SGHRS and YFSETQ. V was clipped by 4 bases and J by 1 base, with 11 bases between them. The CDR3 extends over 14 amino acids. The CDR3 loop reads CASSVSGSNTEAFF. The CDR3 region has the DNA TGCGCCAGCAGCGTATCGGGGTCGAACACTGAAGCTTTCTTT.

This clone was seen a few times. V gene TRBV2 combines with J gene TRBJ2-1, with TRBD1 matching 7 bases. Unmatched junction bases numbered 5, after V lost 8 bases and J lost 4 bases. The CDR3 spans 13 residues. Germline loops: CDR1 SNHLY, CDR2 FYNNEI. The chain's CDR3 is CASLDRTYNEQFF. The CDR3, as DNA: TGTGCCAGCCTGGACAGGACATACAATGAGCAGTTCTTC.

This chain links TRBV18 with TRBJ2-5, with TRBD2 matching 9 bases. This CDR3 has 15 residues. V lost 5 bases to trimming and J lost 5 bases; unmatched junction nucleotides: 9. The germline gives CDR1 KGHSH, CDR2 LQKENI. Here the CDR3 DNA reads TGTGCCAGCTCATCTAGCGGGACCCAGCAGGAGACCCAGTACTTC. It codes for CASSSSGTQQETQYF.

The CDR3 coding sequence is TGCGCCAGCAGCTTGGGACAGGAGTCCTCACCCCTCCACTTT. Residues: CASSLGQESSPLHF. The chain is built from TRBV5-1 and TRBJ1-6; possible D gene TRBD1, 6 bases. V was cut by 0 bases and J by 10 bases, with 11 bases left in between. Per the germline V gene, CDR1 is SGHRS and CDR2 is YFSETQ. The CDR3 totals 14 residues.

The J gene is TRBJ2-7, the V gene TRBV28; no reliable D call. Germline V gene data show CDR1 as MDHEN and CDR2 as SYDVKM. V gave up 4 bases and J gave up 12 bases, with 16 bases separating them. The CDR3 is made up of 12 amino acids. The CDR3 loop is CASSSSGPRGYF. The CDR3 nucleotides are TGTGCCAGCAGTTCCTCTGGCCCACGCGGGTACTTC.

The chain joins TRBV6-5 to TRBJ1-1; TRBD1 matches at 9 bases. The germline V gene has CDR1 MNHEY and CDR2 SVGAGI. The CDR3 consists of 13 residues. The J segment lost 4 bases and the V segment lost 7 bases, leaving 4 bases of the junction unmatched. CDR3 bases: TGTGCCAGCATCTTGACAGGGGGCACTGAAGCTTTCTTT. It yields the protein CASILTGGTEAFF.

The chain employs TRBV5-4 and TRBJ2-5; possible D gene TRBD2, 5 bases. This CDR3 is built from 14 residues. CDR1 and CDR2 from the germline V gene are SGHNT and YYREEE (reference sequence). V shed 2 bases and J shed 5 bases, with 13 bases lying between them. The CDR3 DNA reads TGTGCCAGCAGCTTAGATGAGGGTTTGGAGACCCAGTACTTC. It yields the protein CASSLDEGLETQYF.

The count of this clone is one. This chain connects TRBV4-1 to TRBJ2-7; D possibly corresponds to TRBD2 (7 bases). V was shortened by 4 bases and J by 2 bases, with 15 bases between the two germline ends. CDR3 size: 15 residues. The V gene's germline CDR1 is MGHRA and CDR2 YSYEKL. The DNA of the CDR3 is TGCGCCAGCAGCCCATTGAAAGGGGGGGCCTACGAGCAGTACTTC. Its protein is CASSPLKGGAYEQYF.